The 16 T cell receptor beta chains given below trace back to one sample, sequenced in a study of cytomegalovirus exposure and HLA in healthy donors. Researchers ran the PCR with 60 Vbeta and 13 Jbeta primers. Sequencing used immunoSEQ multiplex PCR; TCRdb keeps in-frame clones, though not all of them. The data contain approximately 200,000 clones, about four fifths of them singletons. Material: PBMCs. The receptors derive from a boy between 5 and 17 years old in good health and CMV-seronegative.

This chain uses TRBV5-4 with TRBJ2-7; 10 bases match TRBD2. The CDR3 consists of 15 residues. Per the germline V gene, CDR1 is SGHNT and CDR2 is YYREEE (reference sequence). The V and J ends lost 1 base and 4 bases, in that order; junction bases with no gene match: 5. The CDR3 here is CASSLQLAGRYEQYF. Written as DNA, the CDR3 is TGTGCCAGCAGCTTGCAACTAGCGGGAAGATACGAGCAGTACTTC. The complete variable domain, with remaining parts taken from reference TRBV5-4 and TRBJ2-7, reads ETGVTQSPTHLIKTRGQQVTLRCSSQSGHNTVSWYQQALGQGPQFIFQYYREEENGRGNFPPRFSGLQFPNYSSELNVNALELDDSALYLCASSLQLAGRYEQYFGPGTRLTVT.

The chain joins TRBV6-6 to TRBJ2-1, with TRBD2 identical over 8 bases. Per the germline V gene, CDR1 is MNHNY and CDR2 is SVGAGI (reference sequence). Trimming cost V 3 bases and J 2 bases; bases outside gene matches: 6. This CDR3 is built from 16 residues. The CDR3 is CASSYGAGEAYNEQFF. The DNA for the CDR3 is TGTGCCAGCAGTTATGGAGCGGGAGAAGCCTACAATGAGCAGTTCTTC.

This clone was seen only once. The genes are TRBV19 and TRBJ1-4; possible D gene TRBD1, 5 bases. Germline assignment: CDR1 LNHDA and CDR2 SQIVND (reference sequence). With 7 bases removed from V and 4 bases from J, the gap between germline ends came to 13 bases. The CDR3 contains 14 residues. The CDR3 loop is CASTPGLINEKLFF. The CDR3 bases are TGTGCCAGTACGCCGGGACTTATTAATGAAAAACTGTTTTTT.

This clone was picked up a small number of times. V usage is TRBV6-6 and J usage is TRBJ1-2, with 9 bases aligning to TRBD1. The CDR3 consists of 13 residues. In germline, CDR1 is MNHNY, CDR2 SVGAGI (reference sequence). The V gene end was trimmed by 7 bases and the J gene end by 8 bases; junction bases not matched to a gene: 8. The CDR3 here is CASTLDRGYGYTF. CDR3 DNA: TGTGCCAGCACCCTCGACAGGGGGTACGGCTACACCTTC.

There are a few counts of this clone. The chain carries TRBV28 and TRBJ1-4; 10 nucleotides agree with TRBD1. The ends lost 5 bases at V and 7 bases at J; junction bases unmatched: 1. CDR1 and CDR2 from the germline V gene are MDHEN and SYDVKM. This CDR3 is 13 amino acids long. The DNA of the CDR3 is TGTGCCAGCAGTGGGACAGGGGTTGAAAAACTGTTTTTT. Amino acids: CASSGTGVEKLFF.

This chain joins TRBV6-6 and TRBJ2-7, with a weak D call TRBD1 (5 bases). CDR3 size: 12 residues. V lost 4 bases and J 4 bases, leaving 8 bases between the germline ends. Germline CDR1 MNHNY, CDR2 SVGAGI (reference sequence). The CDR3 bases are TGTGCCAGCAGTTCGACAGAGTACGAGCAGTACTTC. Protein sequence: CASSSTEYEQYF.

This clone was seen only once. V is TRBV6-5 and J is TRBJ1-3, with D uncertain. Germline V gives CDR1 MNHEY, CDR2 SVGAGI. The CDR3 runs 15 residues. V shed 4 bases and J shed 9 bases, with 19 bases lying between them. Here the CDR3 DNA reads TGTGCCAGCAGTTTATCACCGACTCTGTGGAGCACCATATATTTT. Encoded protein: CASSLSPTLWSTIYF.

There are a few counts of this clone. The gene calls are TRBV28 and TRBJ1-5, with 7 bases lining up with TRBD1. The V gene end was trimmed by 4 bases and the J gene end by 5 bases; junction bases not matched to a gene: 2. Looked up from germline, CDR1 is MDHEN and CDR2 is SYDVKM. This CDR3 comprises 13 residues. CDR3 loop: CASSSTGDQPQHF. The CDR3 region has the DNA TGTGCCAGCAGTTCCACAGGGGATCAGCCCCAGCATTTT.

The chain employs TRBV9 and TRBJ1-4; D possibly corresponds to TRBD1 (6 bases). Per germline, CDR1 SGDLS and CDR2 YYNGEE. The CDR3 spans 14 residues. The V end was cut by 0 bases, the J end by 8 bases, with 11 bases between. This CDR3 is CASSVEQGGEKLFF. As DNA, the CDR3 is TGTGCCAGCAGCGTAGAACAGGGAGGGGAAAAACTGTTTTTT.

This clone has a handful of counts. The chain joins TRBV7-2 to TRBJ2-7, with TRBD1 matching over 9 bases. With 2 bases clipped from V and 3 bases from J, the junction kept 2 bases outside the gene matches. This CDR3 has 14 amino acids. Germline assignment: CDR1 SGHTA and CDR2 FQGNSA. The CDR3 spells CASSLKGQGYEQYF. CDR3 bases: TGTGCCAGCAGCTTAAAGGGACAGGGCTACGAGCAGTACTTC.

Worth noting for this clone: An end of the junction differs from the germline gene, which may be a read error. V is TRBV7-9 and J is TRBJ2-4, with 7 bases identical to TRBD1. The CDR3 has 18 amino acids. Germline loops: CDR1 SEHNR, CDR2 FQNEAQ (reference sequence). CDR3 residues: CSSSFYSLQGLAKNIQYF. CDR3 DNA sequence: TGTTCCAGCAGCTTTTACTCCTTACAGGGGCTAGCCAAAAACATTCAGTACTTC. The entire variable domain, with the rest obtained from reference TRBV7-9 and TRBJ2-4, is as follows: DTGVSQNPRHKITKRGQNVTFRCDPISEHNRLYWYRQTLGQGPEFLTYFQNEAQLEKSRLLSDRFSAERPKGSFSTLEIQRTEQGDSAMYLCSSSFYSLQGLAKNIQYFGAGTRLSVL.

The CDR3 sequence is CASSDQQGGNNEQFF. The CDR3 nucleotides are TGCGCCAGCAGTGACCAACAGGGGGGGAACAATGAGCAGTTCTTC. V and J are TRBV10-1 and TRBJ2-1; the D gene is possibly TRBD1 (8 bases). The V end was cut by 3 bases, the J end by 5 bases, with 14 bases between. The CDR3 is 15 amino acids. From germline, CDR1 is WNHNN and CDR2 SYGVQD (reference sequence).

V gene TRBV4-3 combines with J gene TRBJ1-2; no clear D. The CDR3 is made up of 16 amino acids. Germline CDR1 reads LGHNA; CDR2 reads YSLEER. The V end lost 3 bases, the J end lost 1 base, and 15 bases lay between the germline ends. CDR3 nucleotide sequence: TGCGCCAGCAGCCACCCTTCGGGGAACTTTAACTATGGCTACACCTTC. Its translation: CASSHPSGNFNYGYTF.

The V gene is TRBV30, the J gene TRBJ2-5, with 13 bases identical to TRBD2. V lost 4 bases, J lost 3 bases, and 5 bases stayed unmatched. Looked up from germline, CDR1 is GTSNPN and CDR2 is SVGIG (reference sequence). This CDR3 has 15 amino acids. The CDR3 nucleotides are TGTGCCTGGAAAGGCGGGACTAGCGGGAAAGAGACCCAGTACTTC. This encodes CAWKGGTSGKETQYF.

The chain links TRBV11-2 to TRBJ1-2; unclear D gene. The germline V gene encodes CDR1 SGHAT and CDR2 FQNNGV. This CDR3 has 16 residues. The V end lost 5 bases, the J end lost 4 bases, and 20 bases lay between the germline ends. The CDR3 DNA follows: TGTGCCAGCAGCCCCGCTTCAATACCGGCGGGCTATGGCTACACCTTC. Encoded protein: CASSPASIPAGYGYTF.

V usage is TRBV30 and J usage is TRBJ2-7, with 7 bases fitting TRBD1. The CDR3 length is 14 residues. CDR1 is GTSNPN, CDR2 SVGIG, per germline (reference sequence). The junction had 7 bases not matched to a gene; V was cut back by 3 bases and J by 2 bases. CDR3 protein: CAWSAGTATYEQYF. The CDR3 DNA is TGTGCCTGGAGCGCAGGGACAGCTACCTACGAGCAGTACTTC. The whole variable domain, filled in from reference TRBV30 and TRBJ2-7, reads SQTIHQWPATLVQPVGSPLSLECTVEGTSNPNLYWYRQAAGRGLQLLFYSVGIGQISSEVPQNLSASRPQDRQFILSSKKLLLSDSGFYLCAWSAGTATYEQYFGPGTRLTVT.